This T cell receptor beta chain was captured by sequencing in a study of graft-versus-host responses after intestinal transplantation. Whole-study findings and limits: Among circulating GvH clones, peak levels were associated with early post-transplant declines in HvG clones.

The CDR3 extends over 17 amino acids. From germline, CDR1 is WSHSY and CDR2 SAAADI. Trimming left V 1 base short and J 0 bases short, with 10 bases between. This clone was detected a few times. Antigen unknown. Measured with immunoSEQ multiplex PCR; TCRdb has only the in-frame clones, and not every one. Found here are fewer than 75,000 clones, about 90% of them singletons; the top ten hold approximately 1.5%. This TCR was recovered from a human patient who received an intestinal transplant, so some T cells may come from the graft donor. The sample here was PBMCs, taken 26 days after transplant. V usage is TRBV10-2 and J usage is TRBJ2-6; perhaps TRBD1 as D (6 bases). In DNA, the CDR3 is TGCGCCAGCAGTGAGTGGGGACAAGACTCTGGGGCCAACGTCCTGACTTTC. This gives the protein CASSEWGQDSGANVLTF.